This is a list of T cell receptor beta chains from one sample in a study of blood T cell repertoires in COVID-19. Sequencing used immunoSEQ multiplex PCR; TCRdb keeps in-frame clones, though not all of them. This table has 80,000 to 90,000 clones, approximately 80% appearing once. The sample consisted of peripheral blood. The receptors stem from a man between 65 and 79 years old with acute or convalescent COVID-19. The CDR3 runs from the conserved cysteine through the conserved F or W. The D gene is left open where the match is weak.

j_call | d_call | v_call | cdr3_aa
TRBJ2-3 | TRBD1 | TRBV7-7 | CASSFGTGTDTQYF
TRBJ2-3 | - | TRBV6-2/TRBV6-3 | CASSAFTDTQYF
TRBJ2-5 | TRBD1 | TRBV7-9 | CASSRDRGRQETQYF
TRBJ2-7 | TRBD2 | TRBV19 | CASSILLGGYEQYF
TRBJ2-3 | TRBD2 | TRBV9 | CASSSRGGKDTQYF
TRBJ1-1 | - | TRBV6-5 | CASSLTLGASTEAFF
TRBJ2-2 | TRBD1 | TRBV11-2 | CASSDRVNIGELFF
TRBJ2-1 | TRBD1 | TRBV11-2 | CASSSTGVDEFF
TRBJ2-3 | - | TRBV5-4 | CASSFRGSSTDTQYF
TRBJ1-2 | - | TRBV28 | CASIAGESYGYTF
TRBJ2-5 | - | TRBV28 | CASSFIGGAEGETQYF
TRBJ2-3 | TRBD2 | TRBV28 | CASYGPGLAGGNTDTQYF
TRBJ1-1 | - | TRBV6-2/TRBV6-3 | CASSPRRNSLKAFF
TRBJ1-1 | TRBD1 | TRBV11-2 | CASSYGTETEAFF
TRBJ1-2 | - | TRBV5-5 | CASSFPRGGARGDYGYTF
TRBJ2-1 | TRBD1 | TRBV24-1 | CATSEPGQGYNEQFF
TRBJ1-5 | TRBD1 | TRBV19 | CASTPFPKGTGLNQPQHF
TRBJ2-1 | - | TRBV12-3/TRBV12-4 | CASSLLGGNEQFF
TRBJ1-2 | - | TRBV10-3 | CAISESTGTHYGYTF
TRBJ2-3 | - | TRBV9 | CASDRNRDGTDTQYF
TRBJ2-3 | TRBD2 | TRBV5-4 | CASSSTSGGTSTDTQYF
TRBJ1-1 | - | TRBV29-1 | CSVEGGMNTEAFF
TRBJ1-1 | - | TRBV2 | CASGQWNTEAFF
TRBJ1-5 | - | TRBV10-2 | CATQGSYNQPQHF
TRBJ1-6 | - | TRBV27 | CASSFNNRSPLHF
TRBJ2-2 | - | TRBV7-2 | CASSPINTGELFF
TRBJ2-7 | - | TRBV7-9 | CASSLEARSGEQYF
TRBJ2-3 | TRBD2 | TRBV7-3 | CASSLGTSGATDTQYF
TRBJ1-6 | - | TRBV14 | CASSPQYNSPLHF
TRBJ2-7 | TRBD1 | TRBV5-1 | CASSLWQGEEQYF
TRBJ1-6 | - | TRBV9 | CASSPRQAFNSPLHF
TRBJ2-3 | - | TRBV2 | CASSSRRDTF
TRBJ2-3 | TRBD1 | TRBV24-1 | CATSDQGQGARDTQYF
TRBJ1-2 | - | TRBV5-1 | CASSFQANYGYTF
TRBJ1-6 | - | TRBV5-1 | CASSFNSNSPLHF